This T cell receptor (beta chain) comes out of a study of cytomegalovirus exposure and HLA in healthy donors (dated by TCRdb to between 2016 and 2019). Describing the broader study: An earlier analysis of around 600 of the donors reported more than 250 Gb of sequence data and some 120 million unique TCR beta sequences from some 180 million T cells. Roughly 300 gigabases of sequencing data and 91 million or so unique TCR sequences made up an early release that covered approximately 650 HLA-typed donors. The genetic ancestry cluster associated with self-reported Caucasian donors included 80% to 90% of the 300 to 450 genotyped donors. The study aimed to test whether cataloging public T cell receptors could reveal signatures of past pathogen exposure. The study profiled the T cell repertoires of approximately 700 subjects by immunosequencing and related them to cytomegalovirus serostatus. Along with the roughly 670-subject first cohort, a separate validation cohort of over 90 different subjects was used. The study combined high-throughput TCR immunosequencing, statistical association of individual TCRs with disease status, and machine learning to predict cytomegalovirus infection status. A later analysis re-examined previously published TCR beta repertoires from roughly 650 donors and added high-resolution HLA genotyping to investigate patterns of TCR occurrence. Rather than using new phenotypic data, the later analysis identified candidate immune exposures from TCR beta sequences and from how often those sequences occurred across donors. In an earlier analysis of several hundred of the donors, high-throughput TCR beta sequencing was used to judge whether each TCR beta V gene segment behaved as functional or pseudogenic. Alongside the repertoire data, information on donor age, sex, ethnicity and CMV serostatus was compiled. In a later genetic analysis, genome-wide SNP genotypes for about 60% of the 666 donors were used, and that subset was treated as a discovery cohort. All discovery cohort repertoires had been generated on a single sequencing platform. Both class I and class II loci were covered by HLA typing, at four-digit resolution. Typing coverage differed by locus: A, B, C, DRB1 and DQB1 were typed in roughly 629-630 donors, DQA1 in about 550, DPA1 in 600 to 610, and DPB1 in just under 490. Four to six DR-DQ haplotypes were handled as single units for association and clustering, since linkage in the cohort was strong. Across 398 genotyped donors of the cohort, an average of approximately 200,000 unique TCR beta nucleotide sequences per donor were sequenced, and roughly 18% of those sequences were non-productive. Results the study describes overall, beyond this receptor: According to a later analysis, parvovirus B19, influenza, CMV and Epstein-Barr virus appeared linked to several top co-occurrence clusters. Compared with the roughly 700-donor mean, donors in an Asian-associated ancestry cluster had fewer N-insertions in productive TCRs, according to a later genetic analysis. At a false discovery rate of 0.05, a later analysis linked 15,000 to 20,000 TCR beta sequences to specific HLA alleles. When HLA alleles, especially DR and DQ, strongly co-occurred, TCR associations were difficult to assign to individual alleles. A group of highly shared sequence variants was considered likely to be a technical artifact of the sequencing pipeline. Most TCR sequences were seen in very few donors, while some public TCRs were found in many individuals. A further reported finding was that TCR beta sequences accurately predicted the HLA-A and HLA-B alleles for most subjects in the first cohort. The 87-base-pair reads could not distinguish some IMGT-functional V segments, including TRBV6-2 and TRBV6-3, so those segments were excluded. Sequencing depth was assumed to be roughly uniform across donors in the presence/absence analyses, though that assumption may not hold. In a later analysis, HLA-associated TCR beta chains showed more clonal expansion and lower generation probabilities than non-associated chains that were equally common. Over 15 rarely observed V segments, including chromosome 9 orphons, were excluded from the earlier analysis of several hundred of the donors because counts were too low. Because HLA typing was unavailable for some donors at each locus, only the typed subset was used in association tests. The classifier was reported to diagnose cytomegalovirus status with high specificity and sensitivity in both the original and validation cohorts. This cohort had only TCR beta chains sequenced, and the lack of alpha or paired-chain data limited which features could be detected. In a later analysis, most CMV-associated TCR beta chains were found to appear HLA-restricted, with HLA associations seemingly driven largely by CMV exposure. In the study, around 160 TCR beta chains were listed as associated with cytomegalovirus. An association between a missense DCLRE1C variant and V-gene and J-gene trimming of TCR beta chains was found in a later genetic analysis and replicated in an independent cohort. A few of the identified cytomegalovirus-associated TCR beta chains were confirmed in vitro to be specific for cytomegalovirus antigens. Linkage disequilibrium might explain the correlated functional status among segregating V segments, but an unknown experimental factor could not be ruled out. The authors suggested that the approach could potentially be extended to other disease states and immunological phenotypes. In a later analysis, TCR association rates were found to vary across HLA loci, with the most associated TCRs seen for DRB1 alleles and the fewest for HLA-C alleles. The only immune exposure information available for the cohort was CMV serostatus. An earlier analysis of approximately 600 of the donors showed that most TCR beta V segments appeared in productive rearrangements either about 87% or about 30% of the time, which broadly matched IMGT annotations.

Only a few counts were recorded for this clone. What this receptor recognizes is not known. No qualities accompany the bases; no much larger clone lies one base away. The cohort was made up of roughly 670 healthy bone marrow donors. At the time of sampling, every cohort member was nominally healthy, though immune exposures that went unrecorded were likely present. The donor tested CMV seropositive and was one of the 289 seropositive cohort members. A peripheral blood sample was collected from each donor, and TCR beta sequencing was performed on peripheral blood mononuclear cells. The Qiagen DNeasy Blood Extraction Kit was used to extract genomic DNA from the blood cell samples. The CDR3 covers 16 residues, taking in both the cysteine and the phenylalanine. Just the 48-base CDR3 DNA is kept, in frame starting at base 1. Ends trimmed: V by 7 bases, J by 4 bases; bases unmatched to a gene: 7. The germline V gene supplies CDR1 SQVTM and CDR2 ANQGSEA.

Libraries came from the immunoSEQ multiplex PCR assay. A mixture of 60 forward primers for TCR Vbeta segments and 13 reverse primers for TCR Jbeta segments was used in the multiplex PCR. The CDR3 region of rearranged TCR beta genes was amplified from genomic DNA with a multiplex PCR assay. On the Illumina HiSeq System, the amplified TCR beta libraries were sequenced as 87-base-pair reads. In the authors' own workflow: A later analysis tallied tens of millions of unique TCR beta chains across the 666 repertoires, and around 10 million of those chains were shared by two or more donors. To remove PCR and sequencing errors, raw reads were error-corrected and collapsed into unique sequences using a nearest-neighbor algorithm that merged closely related sequences. To assign V, D and J gene segments, CDR3 sequences were aligned to IMGT reference sequences. Each retained sequence needed at least a six-nucleotide match to both a V gene segment and a J gene segment. A rearrangement was called productive if the CDR3 had no stop codons and remained in frame with V and J, and every other rearrangement was called non-productive. CDR3 was defined by IMGT convention, running from the second conserved V-encoded cysteine to the conserved J-encoded phenylalanine. The earlier analysis of some 540 of the donors excluded any sequence lacking an unambiguous match to a single V gene segment. An earlier analysis of 587 of the donors called V segments functional above 56.7% productive rearrangements and segregating when the between-donor standard deviation exceeded 5%. To diagnose cytomegalovirus status from the catalog of TCR beta chain sequences, a statistical classification framework was built. V and J gene assignment, in a later analysis, came from comparing TCR nucleotide sequences with IMGT/GENE-DB human TR gene sequences. In a later analysis, CDR3 sequences and most-parsimonious VDJ recombination scenarios were assigned using the TCRdist pipeline. In a later analysis, each TCR beta chain was defined by its CDR3 amino acid sequence together with its V-gene family, and reads without a unique V-gene family were excluded. To address suspected cross-contamination and a sequencing artifact, a later analysis removed 550 to 750 highly shared, low-generation-probability nucleotide sequences. In a later analysis, a clonal expansion index was calculated for each public chain from normalized within-repertoire ranks of inferred template counts. Generation probabilities in a later analysis came from a VDJ recombination model fitted to out-of-frame rearrangements, and those results were checked against IGoR. In a later analysis, hypergeometric tests were used to score TCR-TCR, TCR-HLA and TCR-CMV co-occurrence, with a repertoire-size bias correction applied to TCR pairs. A later analysis estimated false discovery rates by permuting HLA or CMV assignments 20 times. A later analysis grouped co-occurring TCRs with DBSCAN, adding TCRdist sequence similarity when clustering within HLA-allele-positive subsets. Repertoires with fewer than 30,000 or more than 120,000 public chains were left out of co-occurrence clustering, as were roughly five repertoires with anomalous nucleotide sharing. Drawn from immuneACCESS, this table holds only the in-frame rearrangements with V and J called that TCRdb kept. Clones are partly lost; checked studies trace under half to an unresolved V gene and leave the rest unexplained. The V and J calls and clone size are taken from that table; D and trimming were inferred from the DNA. This sample is represented by about 130,000 clones; approximately 10% of them were singletons. About 7.5% of the sample goes to the ten largest clones.

What was sequenced was PBMCs. This clonotype was obtained from a woman aged 40 to 50 in good health and CMV-seropositive. The chain uses TRBV29-1 and TRBJ2-1, and 16 junctional nucleotides match TRBD2. The nucleotide sequence reads as follows: TGCAGCGCTGGGACTAGCGGGGGGGCCTGGTACAATGAGCAGTTCTTC. This gives the protein CSAGTSGGAWYNEQFF.